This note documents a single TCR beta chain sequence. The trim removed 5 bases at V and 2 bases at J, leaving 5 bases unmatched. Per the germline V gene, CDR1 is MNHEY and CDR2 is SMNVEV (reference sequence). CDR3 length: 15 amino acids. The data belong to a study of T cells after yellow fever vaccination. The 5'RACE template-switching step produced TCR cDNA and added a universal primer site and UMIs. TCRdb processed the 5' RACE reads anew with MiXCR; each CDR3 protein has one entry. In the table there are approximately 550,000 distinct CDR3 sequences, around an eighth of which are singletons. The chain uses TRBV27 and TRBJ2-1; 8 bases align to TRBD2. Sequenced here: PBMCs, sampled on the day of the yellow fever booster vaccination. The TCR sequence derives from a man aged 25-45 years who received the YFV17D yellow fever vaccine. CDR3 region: CASSQAAGAYNEQFF. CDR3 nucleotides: TGTGCCAGCAGTCAAGCAGCGGGAGCCTACAATGAGCAGTTCTTC.